This T cell receptor (beta chain) was sequenced during a study of T-cell reconstitution after alpha-beta-depleted transplantation in children. The germline gives CDR1 DFQATT, CDR2 SNEGSKA (reference sequence). The CDR3 is 13 residues long. V lost 2 bases and J lost 2, with 10 bases in between. TCRbeta library preparation incorporated unique molecular identifiers. MiXCR, applied by TCRdb to the PCR reads, yields one record per CDR3 protein. The sample consists of approximately 110,000 distinct CDR3 sequences, over 9% of them appearing once. This TCR derives from a boy aged 2-9 years with acute lymphoblastic leukemia, due to receive a stem cell transplant. The rearrangement uses TRBV20-1 and TRBJ2-7; D is undetermined. Source: PBMCs, taken before TCRalphabeta/CD19-depleted stem cell transplant. The CDR3 bases are TGCAGTGCTAGAAAGGGTGTTGCCTACGAGCAGTACTTC. Its protein product is CSARKGVAYEQYF.